Given below is one T cell receptor (beta chain) in context. This CDR3 contains 15 residues. Germline loops: CDR1 SGHRS, CDR2 YFSETQ. Generation of TCR beta cDNA was performed by 5'RACE template switching incorporating UMIs. TCRdb reprocessed the 5' RACE reads; each CDR3 protein has one entry and no DNA is given. The table lists some 280,000 distinct CDR3 sequences, with approximately 0.39% in the top ten. These data belong to a study of T cells expressing NK-cell markers. Study in general: HCMV seropositivity characterized seven of the eight sequenced donors, and seronegativity one.

The TCR originated in a young man in good health. Sequenced input: blood T cells: a sorted CD56 or NKG2C T cell subset, CD4+ or CD8+ T cells, or bulk PBMC T cells (not recorded which). V is TRBV5-1 and J is TRBJ1-4. The CDR3 region is CASSLSGRRDEKLFF.